What follows are 5 T cell receptor beta chains derived from one specimen sequenced in a study of cytomegalovirus exposure and HLA in healthy donors. Primers for the PCR totalled 60 Vbeta and 13 Jbeta. Data came from immunoSEQ multiplex PCR; TCRdb stores just in-frame clones and leaves some out. In the table there are approximately 160,000 clones, just over 70% of which are singletons. The sequenced material came from PBMCs. The receptors derive from a man younger than 30 in good health and CMV-seropositive.

This clone was detected only once. The CDR3 sequence: CASSFPQGRILNTEAFF. CDR3 DNA sequence: TGTGCCAGCAGCTTTCCTCAGGGGCGGATACTGAACACTGAAGCTTTCTTT. The rearrangement uses TRBV7-2 and TRBJ1-1; TRBD1 is a possible D gene (6 bases). This CDR3 has 17 residues. Between the trimmed V and J ends, which lost 3 bases and 0 bases, there was a span of 17 bases. The germline V gene has CDR1 SGHTA and CDR2 FQGNSA.

This clone was seen more than once but under ten times. The rearrangement uses TRBV5-4 and TRBJ2-5; 8 bases are shared with TRBD2. The V segment lost 1 base and the J segment 5 bases; nucleotides outside the gene matches: 7. Germline V gene lookup returns CDR1 SGHNT and CDR2 YYREEE (reference sequence). CDR3 size: 15 residues. As DNA, the CDR3 is TGTGCCAGCAGCTTGCCCAGCGGGAGTGGTGAGACCCAGTACTTC. It is translated as CASSLPSGSGETQYF. Full variable domain (remainder filled in from reference TRBV5-4 and TRBJ2-5): ETGVTQSPTHLIKTRGQQVTLRCSSQSGHNTVSWYQQALGQGPQFIFQYYREEENGRGNFPPRFSGLQFPNYSSELNVNALELDDSALYLCASSLPSGSGETQYFGPGTRLLVL.

The CDR3: CASTPMGRGNQPQHF. In nucleotides, the CDR3 is TGTGCCAGTACCCCGATGGGCCGCGGCAATCAGCCCCAGCATTTT. The rearrangement joins TRBV19 to TRBJ1-5; D remains ambiguous. Trimming left V 7 bases short and J 2 bases short, with 15 bases between. The length of the CDR3 is 15 residues. Germline V lookup: CDR1 LNHDA, CDR2 SQIVND (reference sequence).

The count of this clone is one. This chain links TRBV7-9 with TRBJ2-3, with 7 bases aligning to TRBD2. CDR1 is SEHNR, CDR2 FQNEAQ, per germline (reference sequence). V dropped 1 base and J dropped 0; count of bases not matched to a gene: 10. The CDR3 extends over 18 amino acids. CDR3 in amino acids: CASSLGDSGLSSTDTQYF. CDR3 sequence (DNA): TGTGCCAGCAGCTTAGGGGATTCGGGACTATCTAGCACAGATACGCAGTATTTT.

This clone has more than one count but fewer than ten. The chain employs TRBV13 and TRBJ1-6; D might be TRBD1 (6 bases). This CDR3 has 16 residues. V lost 5 bases and J 3 bases, leaving 14 bases between the germline ends. Germline V gene sequence: CDR1 PRHDT, CDR2 FYEKMQ (reference sequence). CDR3 in amino acids: CASSESGTLYNSPLHF. In nucleotides, the CDR3 is TGTGCCAGCAGCGAATCCGGGACACTCTATAATTCACCCCTCCACTTT.